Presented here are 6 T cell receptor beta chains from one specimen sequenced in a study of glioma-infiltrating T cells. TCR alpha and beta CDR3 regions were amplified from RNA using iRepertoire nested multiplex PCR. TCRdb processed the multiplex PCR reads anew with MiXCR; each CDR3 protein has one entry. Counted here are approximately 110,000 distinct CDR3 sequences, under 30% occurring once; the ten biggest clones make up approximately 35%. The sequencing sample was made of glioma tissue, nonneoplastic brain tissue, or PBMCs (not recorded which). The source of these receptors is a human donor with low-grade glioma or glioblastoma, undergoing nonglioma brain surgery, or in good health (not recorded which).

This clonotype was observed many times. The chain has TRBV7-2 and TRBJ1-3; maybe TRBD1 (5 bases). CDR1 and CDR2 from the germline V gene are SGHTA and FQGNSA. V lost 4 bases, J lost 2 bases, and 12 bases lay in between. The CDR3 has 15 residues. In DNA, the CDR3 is TGTGCCAGCAGCTCGCGATCAGGGACTGGAAACACCATATATTTT. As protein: CASSSRSGTGNTIYF. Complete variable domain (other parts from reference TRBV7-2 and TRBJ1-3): GAGVSQSPSNKVTEKGKDVELRCDPISGHTALYWYRQSLGQGLEFLIYFQGNSAPDKSGLPSDRFSAERTGGSVSTLTIQRTQQEDSAVYLCASSSRSGTGNTIYFGEGSWLTVV.

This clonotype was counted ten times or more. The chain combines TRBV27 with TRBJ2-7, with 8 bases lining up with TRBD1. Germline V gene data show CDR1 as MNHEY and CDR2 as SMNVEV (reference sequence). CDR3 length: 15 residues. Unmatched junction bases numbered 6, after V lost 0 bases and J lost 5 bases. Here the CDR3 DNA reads TGTGCCAGCAGTTTATCCCGACAGGGGCGCGACGAGCAGTACTTC. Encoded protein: CASSLSRQGRDEQYF.

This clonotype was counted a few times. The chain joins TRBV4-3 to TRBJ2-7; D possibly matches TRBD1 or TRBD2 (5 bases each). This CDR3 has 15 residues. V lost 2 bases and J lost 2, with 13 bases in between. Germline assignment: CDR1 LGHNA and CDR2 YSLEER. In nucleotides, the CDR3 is TGCGCCAGCAGCCAACATACCGGGACCCCCTACGAGCAGTACTTC. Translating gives CASSQHTGTPYEQYF.

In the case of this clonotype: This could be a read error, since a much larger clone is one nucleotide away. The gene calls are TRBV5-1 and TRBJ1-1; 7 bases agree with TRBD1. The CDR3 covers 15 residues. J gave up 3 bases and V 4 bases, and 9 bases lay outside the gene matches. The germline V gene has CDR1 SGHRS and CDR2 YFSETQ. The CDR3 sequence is CASSTIRTGDTEAFF. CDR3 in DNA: TGCGCCAGCAGCACCATAAGGACAGGAGACACTGAAGCTTTCTTT.

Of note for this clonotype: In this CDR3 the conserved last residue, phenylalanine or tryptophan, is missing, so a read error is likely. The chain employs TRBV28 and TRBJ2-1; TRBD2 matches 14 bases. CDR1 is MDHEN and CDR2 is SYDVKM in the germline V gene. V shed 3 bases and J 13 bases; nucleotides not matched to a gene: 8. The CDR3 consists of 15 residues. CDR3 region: CASSLGTSGSNAQFI. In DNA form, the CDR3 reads TGTGCCAGCAGTTTGGGGACTAGCGGGAGCAATGCTCAGTTCATC.

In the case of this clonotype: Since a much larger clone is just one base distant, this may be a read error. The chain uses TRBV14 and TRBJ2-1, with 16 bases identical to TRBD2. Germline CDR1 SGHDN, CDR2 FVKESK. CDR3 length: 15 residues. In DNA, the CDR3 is TGTGCCATCAGCCTGGGACTAGCGGGAGGGGTTGAGCAGTTCTTC. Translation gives CAISLGLAGGVEQFF.